This TCR beta chain was retrieved from a study of beta chain features in type 1 diabetes. Reverse transcribing all isolated RNA meant expressed TCRB transcripts were sequenced. Data came from immunoSEQ multiplex PCR; TCRdb stores just in-frame clones and leaves some out. The sample records about 660,000 clones, about 14% being singletons. This clone was recorded a few times. Its antigen is not identified. This CDR3 contains 15 residues. Per germline, CDR1 SEHNR and CDR2 FQNEAQ (reference sequence). V was trimmed by 6 bases and J by 2 bases, leaving 16 bases between them. Whole-study results and caveats: All four CD4+ subsets of Type 1 diabetes patients contained TCRB CDR3s that were moderately but significantly shorter.

This clonotype originated in a man aged 18 to 29 with type 1 diabetes. The V gene is TRBV7-9, the J gene TRBJ1-1; D uncertain. The specimen sequenced was naive CD4+ T cells from blood. The CDR3 DNA is TGTGCCAGCAGTTGGGCGGGGAGGGAAAACACTGAAGCTTTCTTT. This codes for CASSWAGRENTEAFF.